A selection of T cell receptor beta chains follows, all from one sample in a study of technical replicates of blood from several donors. Method: immunoSEQ multiplex PCR; TCRdb's copy keeps in-frame clones and lacks some. The sample holds about 88,000 clones, 85% to 95% seen once. The sequenced sample consisted of T cells isolated from PBMCs. The receptors come from a human donor in good health. Both conserved end residues are part of each CDR3. Each record gives: J gene, D gene, CDR3 length, clone size, V gene, CDR3 protein, CDR3 DNA. A D gene is named only where the DNA matches it firmly. Some rows have no size entry. The others give once, few or many, or a class for an expanded clone.

J gene: TRBJ2-7
D gene: TRBD2
CDR3 length: 17
clone size: .
V gene: TRBV4-1
CDR3 protein: CASSQGRGLKLAHEQYF
CDR3 DNA: TGCGCCAGCAGCCAAGGGAGGGGACTAAAATTGGCCCACGAGCAGTACTTC

J gene: TRBJ2-5
D gene: TRBD2
CDR3 length: 16
clone size: .
V gene: TRBV6-6
CDR3 protein: CASSYSNRGGKETQYF
CDR3 DNA: TGTGCCAGCAGTTACTCGAACCGGGGGGGCAAAGAGACCCAGTACTTC

J gene: TRBJ2-7
D gene: .
CDR3 length: 12
clone size: .
V gene: TRBV29-1
CDR3 protein: CSVGGTSHEQYF
CDR3 DNA: TGCAGCGTCGGAGGGACTTCCCACGAGCAGTACTTC

J gene: TRBJ2-5
D gene: TRBD2
CDR3 length: 18
clone size: .
V gene: TRBV4-2
CDR3 protein: CASSQDGYSGGPQETQYF
CDR3 DNA: TGTGCCAGCAGCCAAGACGGGTATAGCGGGGGCCCGCAAGAGACCCAGTACTTC

J gene: TRBJ2-2
D gene: .
CDR3 length: 15
clone size: few
V gene: TRBV4-2
CDR3 protein: CASSLRRTNTGELFF
CDR3 DNA: TGTGCCAGCAGCTTACGAAGAACTAACACCGGGGAGCTGTTTTTT

J gene: TRBJ2-7
D gene: .
CDR3 length: 15
clone size: .
V gene: TRBV6-1
CDR3 protein: CASSVYGRGSGEQYF
CDR3 DNA: TGTGCCAGCAGTGTCTACGGGCGGGGCTCCGGAGAGCAGTACTTC

J gene: TRBJ1-2
D gene: TRBD1
CDR3 length: 16
clone size: .
V gene: TRBV13
CDR3 protein: CASSSLDRSPIYGYTF
CDR3 DNA: TGTGCCAGCAGCTCCCTGGACAGGTCCCCAATCTATGGCTACACCTTC

J gene: TRBJ2-3
D gene: .
CDR3 length: 15
clone size: few
V gene: TRBV5-1
CDR3 protein: CASSLDTASTDTQYF
CDR3 DNA: TGCGCCAGCAGCTTGGACACAGCCAGCACAGATACGCAGTATTTT

J gene: TRBJ2-1
D gene: .
CDR3 length: 13
clone size: once
V gene: TRBV7-8
CDR3 protein: CASSPSEGQVEFF
CDR3 DNA: TGTGCCAGCAGCCCTTCTGAGGGCCAGGTAGAGTTCTTC

J gene: TRBJ2-6
D gene: .
CDR3 length: 18
clone size: .
V gene: TRBV21-1
CDR3 protein: CASSKEGQGGSGANVLTF
CDR3 DNA: TGTGCCAGCAGCAAAGAGGGACAGGGAGGCTCTGGGGCCAACGTCCTGACTTTC

J gene: TRBJ1-2
D gene: TRBD1
CDR3 length: 15
clone size: .
V gene: TRBV9
CDR3 protein: CASSQGTGIPGGYTF
CDR3 DNA: TGTGCCAGCAGCCAAGGGACAGGGATTCCAGGCGGCTACACCTTC

J gene: TRBJ2-5
D gene: .
CDR3 length: 16
clone size: .
V gene: TRBV11-3
CDR3 protein: CASRPGRGEYQETQYF
CDR3 DNA: TGTGCCAGCCGACCTGGGCGGGGAGAGTACCAAGAGACCCAGTACTTC

J gene: TRBJ1-5
D gene: TRBD1
CDR3 length: 18
clone size: .
V gene: TRBV16
CDR3 protein: CASSQPSVGTEANQPQHF
CDR3 DNA: TGTGCCAGCAGCCAACCTTCTGTTGGGACAGAAGCCAATCAGCCCCAGCATTTT

J gene: TRBJ1-1
D gene: .
CDR3 length: 15
clone size: .
V gene: TRBV27
CDR3 protein: CASSPLGQRNTEAFF
CDR3 DNA: TGTGCCAGCAGTCCACTCGGACAAAGGAACACTGAAGCTTTCTTT

J gene: TRBJ2-1
D gene: TRBD2
CDR3 length: 19
clone size: .
V gene: TRBV11-3
CDR3 protein: CASSQRLAGGHTAHNEQFF
CDR3 DNA: TGTGCCAGCAGCCAACGACTAGCGGGGGGACATACGGCCCACAATGAGCAGTTCTTC

J gene: TRBJ2-1
D gene: TRBD2
CDR3 length: 16
clone size: .
V gene: TRBV2
CDR3 protein: CASSRLASGGPDEQFF
CDR3 DNA: TGTGCCAGCAGTCGTTTGGCTAGCGGGGGGCCGGATGAGCAGTTCTTC

J gene: TRBJ2-7
D gene: TRBD2
CDR3 length: 15
clone size: .
V gene: TRBV5-1
CDR3 protein: CASSLVGRGGDEQYF
CDR3 DNA: TGCGCCAGCAGCTTGGTCGGCCGTGGGGGGGACGAGCAGTACTTC

J gene: TRBJ1-2
D gene: .
CDR3 length: 17
clone size: .
V gene: TRBV6-1
CDR3 protein: CASSDLPRTSLSGGYTF
CDR3 DNA: TGTGCCAGCAGTGACCTACCAAGGACTTCCCTCTCCGGGGGCTACACCTTC

J gene: TRBJ1-5
D gene: .
CDR3 length: 15
clone size: .
V gene: TRBV7-2
CDR3 protein: CASSYPTGGHQPQHF
CDR3 DNA: TGTGCCAGCAGCTACCCGACAGGCGGCCATCAGCCCCAGCATTTT

J gene: TRBJ1-1
D gene: .
CDR3 length: 15
clone size: .
V gene: TRBV7-9
CDR3 protein: CASSLERLERTEAFF
CDR3 DNA: TGTGCCAGCAGCTTGGAGAGACTCGAACGTACTGAAGCTTTCTTT

J gene: TRBJ1-1
D gene: .
CDR3 length: 14
clone size: few
V gene: TRBV5-4
CDR3 protein: CASSSKTGNTEAFF
CDR3 DNA: TGTGCCAGCAGCTCCAAGACAGGTAACACTGAAGCTTTCTTT

J gene: TRBJ2-5
D gene: TRBD1
CDR3 length: 16
clone size: .
V gene: TRBV7-6
CDR3 protein: CASSSKTGEPGETQYF
CDR3 DNA: TGTGCCAGCAGCTCCAAGACAGGGGAGCCCGGTGAGACCCAGTACTTC

J gene: TRBJ1-3
D gene: .
CDR3 length: 15
clone size: .
V gene: TRBV5-3
CDR3 protein: CARSLLQGSGNTIYF
CDR3 DNA: TGTGCCAGAAGCTTGCTCCAGGGGTCTGGAAACACCATATATTTT

J gene: TRBJ2-1
D gene: .
CDR3 length: 14
clone size: few
V gene: TRBV6-1
CDR3 protein: CASSAGVLRNEQFF
CDR3 DNA: TGTGCCAGCAGCGCCGGGGTTTTAAGGAATGAGCAGTTCTTC

J gene: TRBJ2-7
D gene: .
CDR3 length: 15
clone size: .
V gene: TRBV5-1
CDR3 protein: CASSYSQGRSYEQYF
CDR3 DNA: TGCGCCAGCAGCTATTCCCAGGGTAGGTCCTACGAGCAGTACTTC

J gene: TRBJ2-7
D gene: TRBD2
CDR3 length: 15
clone size: .
V gene: TRBV5-1
CDR3 protein: CASSVSGRREGEQYF
CDR3 DNA: TGCGCCAGCAGCGTCAGCGGGAGAAGGGAGGGGGAGCAGTACTTC

J gene: TRBJ2-7
D gene: .
CDR3 length: 14
clone size: once
V gene: TRBV28
CDR3 protein: CASSYPGDSNEQYF
CDR3 DNA: TGTGCCAGCAGTTACCCGGGGGACTCCAACGAGCAGTACTTC

J gene: TRBJ2-5
D gene: TRBD1
CDR3 length: 14
clone size: .
V gene: TRBV5-1
CDR3 protein: CASSIQGARETQYF
CDR3 DNA: TGCGCCAGCAGCATCCAGGGGGCGCGTGAGACCCAGTACTTC

J gene: TRBJ1-2
D gene: .
CDR3 length: 14
clone size: .
V gene: TRBV28
CDR3 protein: CASRNRTANYGYTF
CDR3 DNA: TGTGCCAGCAGAAACCGGACAGCTAACTATGGCTACACCTTC

J gene: TRBJ2-3
D gene: .
CDR3 length: 14
clone size: .
V gene: TRBV18
CDR3 protein: CASSPLAETDTQYF
CDR3 DNA: TGTGCCAGCTCACCACTGGCGGAAACAGATACGCAGTATTTT

J gene: TRBJ2-7
D gene: TRBD1
CDR3 length: 12
clone size: few
V gene: TRBV2
CDR3 protein: CARSGTGDEQYF
CDR3 DNA: TGTGCCAGATCCGGGACAGGGGACGAGCAGTACTTC

J gene: TRBJ2-7
D gene: TRBD1
CDR3 length: 12
clone size: .
V gene: TRBV6-1
CDR3 protein: CANSGDRVEQYF
CDR3 DNA: TGTGCCAACAGTGGGGACAGGGTCGAGCAGTACTTC

J gene: TRBJ1-2
D gene: .
CDR3 length: 15
clone size: .
V gene: TRBV12-5
CDR3 protein: CASGLVSRHSYGYTF
CDR3 DNA: TGTGCTAGTGGTTTGGTATCGCGACATTCTTATGGCTACACCTTC

J gene: TRBJ1-4
D gene: TRBD1
CDR3 length: 11
clone size: .
V gene: TRBV19
CDR3 protein: CASRLQGFLFF
CDR3 DNA: TGTGCCAGTAGGCTACAGGGGTTTCTGTTTTTT

J gene: TRBJ2-3
D gene: .
CDR3 length: 15
clone size: .
V gene: TRBV5-1
CDR3 protein: CASSYRTLTADTQYF
CDR3 DNA: TGCGCCAGCAGCTACCGGACTCTCACGGCAGATACGCAGTATTTT

J gene: TRBJ2-7
D gene: TRBD2
CDR3 length: 14
clone size: .
V gene: TRBV4-1
CDR3 protein: CASSQEGLAYEQYF
CDR3 DNA: TGCGCCAGCAGCCAAGAGGGACTAGCCTACGAGCAGTACTTC

J gene: TRBJ1-1
D gene: TRBD1
CDR3 length: 17
clone size: .
V gene: TRBV4-1
CDR3 protein: CASGGGRWGKLNTEAFF
CDR3 DNA: TGCGCCAGCGGAGGGGGCCGGTGGGGGAAACTGAACACTGAAGCTTTCTTT

J gene: TRBJ2-5
D gene: .
CDR3 length: 17
clone size: .
V gene: TRBV18
CDR3 protein: CASSPWPEPGWEETQYF
CDR3 DNA: TGTGCCAGCTCACCTTGGCCCGAACCAGGGTGGGAAGAGACCCAGTACTTC

J gene: TRBJ2-5
D gene: .
CDR3 length: 14
clone size: .
V gene: TRBV18
CDR3 protein: CASSPPGVEETQYF
CDR3 DNA: TGTGCCAGCTCACCACCAGGAGTGGAAGAGACCCAGTACTTC

J gene: TRBJ1-4
D gene: TRBD1
CDR3 length: 15
clone size: .
V gene: TRBV6-1
CDR3 protein: CASSAGTGGWEKLFF
CDR3 DNA: TGTGCCAGCAGTGCCGGGACAGGGGGATGGGAAAAACTGTTTTTT